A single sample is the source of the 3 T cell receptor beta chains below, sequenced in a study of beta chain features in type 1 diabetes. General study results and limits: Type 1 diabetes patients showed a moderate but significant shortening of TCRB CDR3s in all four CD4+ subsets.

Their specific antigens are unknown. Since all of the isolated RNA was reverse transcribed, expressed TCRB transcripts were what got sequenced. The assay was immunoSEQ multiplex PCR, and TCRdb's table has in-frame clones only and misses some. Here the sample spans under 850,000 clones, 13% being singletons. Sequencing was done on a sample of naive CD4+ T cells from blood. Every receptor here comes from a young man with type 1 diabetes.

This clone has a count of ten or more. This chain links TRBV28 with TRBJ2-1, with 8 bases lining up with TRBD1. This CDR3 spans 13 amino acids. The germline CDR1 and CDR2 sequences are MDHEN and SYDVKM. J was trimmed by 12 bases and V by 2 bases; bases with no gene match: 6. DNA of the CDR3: TGTGCCAGCAGTTTAGGACAGGGTGGTTCGCAGTTCTTC. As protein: CASSLGQGGSQFF. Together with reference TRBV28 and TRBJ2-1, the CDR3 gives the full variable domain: DVKVTQSSRYLVKRTGEKVFLECVQDMDHENMFWYRQDPGLGLRLIYFSYDVKMKEKGDIPEGYSVSREKKERFSLILESASTNQTSMYLCASSLGQGGSQFFGPGTRLTVL.

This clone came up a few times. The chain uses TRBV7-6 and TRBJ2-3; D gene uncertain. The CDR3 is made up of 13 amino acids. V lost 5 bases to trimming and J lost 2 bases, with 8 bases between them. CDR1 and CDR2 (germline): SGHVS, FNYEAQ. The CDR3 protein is CASSTDVTDTQYF. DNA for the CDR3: TGTGCCAGCAGCACGGACGTCACAGATACGCAGTATTTT.

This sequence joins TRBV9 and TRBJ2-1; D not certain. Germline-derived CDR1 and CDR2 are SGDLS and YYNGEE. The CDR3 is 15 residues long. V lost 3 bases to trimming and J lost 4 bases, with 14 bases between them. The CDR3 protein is CASSALAPPYNEQFF. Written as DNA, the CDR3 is TGTGCCAGCAGCGCTTTAGCCCCACCTTACAATGAGCAGTTCTTC.